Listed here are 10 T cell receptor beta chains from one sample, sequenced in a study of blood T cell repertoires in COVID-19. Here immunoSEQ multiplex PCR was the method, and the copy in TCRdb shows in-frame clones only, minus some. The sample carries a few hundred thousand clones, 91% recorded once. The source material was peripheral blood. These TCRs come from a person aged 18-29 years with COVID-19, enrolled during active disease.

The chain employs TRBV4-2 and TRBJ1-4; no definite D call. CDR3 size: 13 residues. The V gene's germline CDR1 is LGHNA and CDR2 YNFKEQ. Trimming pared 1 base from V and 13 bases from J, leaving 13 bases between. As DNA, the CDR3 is TGTGCCAGCAGCCAAGTGGAGGGAAGTAGACTGTTTTTT. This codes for CASSQVEGSRLFF.

The CDR3 here is CASSPLYGRTQYF. CDR3 in DNA: TGTGCCAGCAGCCCCCTTTACGGGAGAACCCAGTACTTC. The V and J genes are TRBV7-2 and TRBJ2-5, with D tentatively TRBD2 (6 bases). Germline CDR1 SGHTA, CDR2 FQGNSA. CDR3 length: 13 residues. Trimming took 5 bases from V and 8 from J, leaving 15 bases between them.

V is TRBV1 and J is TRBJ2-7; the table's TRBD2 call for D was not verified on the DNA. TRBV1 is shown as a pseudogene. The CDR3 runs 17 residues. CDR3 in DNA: TGCACCAGCAGCCAACTGACTAGCCCCTTCGCCTACTACGAGCAGTACTTC. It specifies CTSSQLTSPFAYYEQYF.

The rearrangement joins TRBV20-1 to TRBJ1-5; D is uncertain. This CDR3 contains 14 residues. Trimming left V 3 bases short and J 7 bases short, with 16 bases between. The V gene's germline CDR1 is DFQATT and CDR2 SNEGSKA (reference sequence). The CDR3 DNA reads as TGCAGTGCTAGTTTAACGGCGGCCAGCCAGCCCCAGCATTTT. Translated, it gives CSASLTAASQPQHF.

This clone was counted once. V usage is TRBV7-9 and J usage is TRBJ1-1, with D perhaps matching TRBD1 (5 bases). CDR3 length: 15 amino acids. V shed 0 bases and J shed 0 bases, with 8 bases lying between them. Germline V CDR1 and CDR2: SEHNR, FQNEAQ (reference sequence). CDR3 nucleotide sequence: TGTGCCAGCAGCTTAGCGGGGCCCCTGAACACTGAAGCTTTCTTT. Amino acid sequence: CASSLAGPLNTEAFF.

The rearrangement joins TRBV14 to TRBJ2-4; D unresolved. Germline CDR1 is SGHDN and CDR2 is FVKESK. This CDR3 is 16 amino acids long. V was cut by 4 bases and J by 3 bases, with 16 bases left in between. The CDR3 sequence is CASSLGDWYGKNIQYF. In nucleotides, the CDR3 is TGTGCCAGCAGCCTTGGAGACTGGTATGGCAAAAACATTCAGTACTTC.

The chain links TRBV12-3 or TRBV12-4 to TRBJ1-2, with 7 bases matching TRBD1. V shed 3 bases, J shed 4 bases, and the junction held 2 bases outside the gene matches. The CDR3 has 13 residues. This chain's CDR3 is CASSLGQTYGYTF. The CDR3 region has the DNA TGTGCCAGCAGTTTGGGACAGACCTATGGCTACACCTTC.

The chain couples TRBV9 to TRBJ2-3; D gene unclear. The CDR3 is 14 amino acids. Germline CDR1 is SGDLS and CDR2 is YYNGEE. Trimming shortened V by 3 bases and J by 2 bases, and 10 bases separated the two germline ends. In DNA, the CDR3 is TGTGCCAGCAGCGCCGCTATGCTCACAGATACGCAGTATTTT. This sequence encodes CASSAAMLTDTQYF.

CDR3 coding DNA: TGTGCCAGCAGTACCCCGGGAAGTATAGAGACCCAGTACTTC. Translated, it gives CASSTPGSIETQYF. The chain is built from TRBV6-6 and TRBJ2-5, with D possibly TRBD2 on 5 matching bases. Germline CDR1 is MNHNY and CDR2 is SVGAGI (reference sequence). The CDR3 covers 14 residues. Trimming stripped 5 bases from V and 4 bases from J, with 14 bases between.

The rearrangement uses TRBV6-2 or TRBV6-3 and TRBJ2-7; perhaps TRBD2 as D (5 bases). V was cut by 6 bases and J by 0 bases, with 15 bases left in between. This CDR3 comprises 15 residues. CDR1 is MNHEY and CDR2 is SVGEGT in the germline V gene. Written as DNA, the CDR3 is TGTGCCAGCAGCCCACTAGGATTCGGCTCCTACGAGCAGTACTTC. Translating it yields CASSPLGFGSYEQYF.